This paragraph reports one T cell receptor beta chain. The antigen is undetermined. The template used for profiling TCR beta VDJ and CDR3 was genomic DNA. Each CDR3 protein is one row after TCRdb ran MiXCR on the reads. The sample lists about 110,000 distinct CDR3 sequences, 40% to 60% occurring once. CDR3 length: 15 residues. Germline assignment: CDR1 KGHDR and CDR2 SFDVKD. Trimming took 3 bases from V and 3 from J, leaving 11 bases between them. The data derive from a study of CD8+CD57+ T cells in acquired aplastic anemia. Findings and caveats of the study: Patients shared approximately 30 CD8+ CDR3 sequences with controls.

This clonotype originated in a human donor in good health, serving as a control. What was sequenced was sorted CD4+, CD8+, or CD8+CD57+ T cells (not recorded which) from PBMCs. This chain connects TRBV24-1 to TRBJ2-1, with D possibly TRBD1 on 6 matching bases. In DNA, the CDR3 is TGTGCCACCAGTGATCCTCCAGGGGTCTACAATGAGCAGTTCTTC. Its translation: CATSDPPGVYNEQFF.